The next 19 T cell receptor beta chains were all read from a single sample in a study of T cell responses to AZD1222 COVID-19 vaccine. Clones were sequenced by immunoSEQ multiplex PCR, and TCRdb holds only the in-frame ones, with some missing. Of 75,000 to 95,000 clones listed, about 88% are singletons. This sample comprised peripheral blood, obtained on day 0 of AZD1222 vaccination. These TCRs come from an adult in good health.

The chain links TRBV28 to TRBJ2-7; no definite D call. The CDR3 is 12 residues long. V was pared by 8 bases and J by 3 bases, with 11 bases between. Germline values: CDR1 MDHEN, CDR2 SYDVKM. The CDR3 loop reads CASSRLGYEQYF. CDR3 in DNA: TGTGCCAGCTCGAGGCTAGGCTACGAGCAGTACTTC.

This clone was observed a single time. The CDR3 loop reads CASSTGGEALHF. CDR3 in DNA: TGTGCCAGCAGCACAGGGGGGGAGGCCCTCCACTTT. The V gene is TRBV11-2, the J gene TRBJ1-6; 8 positions agree with TRBD1. The CDR3 length is 12 residues. Trimming at V came to 5 bases and at J to 14 bases, leaving 5 bases not matched to a gene. Germline CDR1 reads SGHAT; CDR2 reads FQNNGV.

Here the CDR3 reads CASRDSLNWAFF. The CDR3 DNA follows: TGTGCCAGCCGGGACAGTCTTAACTGGGCTTTCTTT. The chain combines TRBV28 with TRBJ1-1; 7 nucleotides align to TRBD1. The CDR3 is made up of 12 amino acids. Per germline, CDR1 MDHEN and CDR2 SYDVKM. V lost 8 bases, J lost 11 bases, and 11 bases stayed unmatched.

This sequence joins TRBV9 and TRBJ1-2; TRBD1 matches 7 bases. The V gene's germline CDR1 is SGDLS and CDR2 YYNGEE. This CDR3 has 17 residues. The ends lost 3 bases at V and 8 bases at J; junction bases unmatched: 19. Here the CDR3 DNA reads TGTGCCAGCAGCGCGGGACAGATCTCGATCCGAGCCCAGGGCTACACCTTC. The encoded protein is CASSAGQISIRAQGYTF.

This chain connects TRBV4-2 to TRBJ1-1, with D perhaps TRBD1 (5 bases). Germline V lookup: CDR1 LGHNA, CDR2 YNFKEQ. V was shortened by 1 base and J by 11 bases, with 14 bases between the two germline ends. The CDR3 extends over 13 amino acids. The CDR3 loop reads CASSQGGDTQAFF. In DNA, the CDR3 is TGTGCCAGCAGCCAAGGGGGGGATACGCAGGCTTTCTTT.

V usage is TRBV27 and J usage is TRBJ2-7; no reliable D call. CDR1 MNHEY and CDR2 SMNVEV come from the germline V gene (reference sequence). CDR3 length: 14 residues. V lost 5 bases and J 0 bases, leaving 11 bases between the germline ends. In DNA form, the CDR3 reads TGTGCCAGCAGTCTATACGCCACCTCCTACGAGCAGTACTTC. Its translation: CASSLYATSYEQYF.

The J gene is TRBJ1-2, the V gene TRBV10-3, with D hard to call. The V gene lost 6 bases and the J gene lost 7 bases, with 15 bases spanning the gap. The CDR3 totals 13 residues. Per the germline V gene, CDR1 is ENHRY and CDR2 is SYGVKD. This chain's CDR3 is CAIRRRGSGGYTF. CDR3 bases: TGTGCCATCAGGCGACGTGGCAGCGGTGGCTACACCTTC.

The chain is built from TRBV6-6 and TRBJ1-2; the D is unclear. V was shortened by 6 bases and J by 4 bases, with 12 bases between the two germline ends. Germline loops: CDR1 MNHNY, CDR2 SVGAGI (reference sequence). The CDR3 runs to 13 residues. As DNA, the CDR3 is TGTGCCAGCAGCCCGGGGTCAGGCTATGGCTACACCTTC. Translated: CASSPGSGYGYTF.

The chain employs TRBV5-1 and TRBJ2-1; 8 nucleotides match TRBD1. J gave up 9 bases and V 4 bases, and 6 bases lay outside the gene matches. The CDR3 covers 13 residues. Germline loops: CDR1 SGHRS, CDR2 YFSETQ. The CDR3: CASSAQGAGEQFF. In DNA, the CDR3 is TGCGCCAGCAGCGCTCAGGGGGCGGGTGAGCAGTTCTTC. The variable domain in full, completed from reference TRBV5-1 and TRBJ2-1, reads KAGVTQTPRYLIKTRGQQVTLSCSPISGHRSVSWYQQTPGQGLQFLFEYFSETQRNKGNFPGRFSGRQFSNSRSEMNVSTLELGDSALYLCASSAQGAGEQFFGPGTRLTVL.

This chain connects TRBV6-5 to TRBJ1-1; D not resolved. The CDR3 runs 13 residues. Per the germline V gene, CDR1 is MNHEY and CDR2 is SVGAGI. Trimming stripped 5 bases from V and 7 bases from J, with 14 bases between. This CDR3 reads CASSKRRTDEAFF. CDR3 nucleotide sequence: TGTGCCAGCAGTAAGCGGAGGACTGATGAAGCTTTCTTT.

The chain recombines TRBV5-1 with TRBJ1-6; 9 bases are a match to TRBD1. V was pared by 4 bases and J by 7 bases, with 9 bases of the junction left unmatched. The CDR3 loop spans 16 amino acids. Germline CDR1 SGHRS, CDR2 YFSETQ. Here the CDR3 DNA reads TGCGCCAGCAGCCCGGGACAGGGTCCGGGAAATTCACCCCTCCACTTT. Translating gives CASSPGQGPGNSPLHF.

The rearrangement joins TRBV15 to TRBJ2-7; D gene ambiguous. The V end was cut by 1 base, the J end by 5 bases, with 12 bases between. CDR3 length equals 14 residues. Germline V lookup: CDR1 LNHNV, CDR2 YYDKDF (reference sequence). The chain's CDR3 is CATSRGVGSNEQYF. The CDR3, as DNA: TGTGCCACCAGCAGAGGAGTCGGAAGCAACGAGCAGTACTTC.

The gene calls are TRBV10-3 and TRBJ1-1; 7 bases align to TRBD1. Germline values: CDR1 ENHRY, CDR2 SYGVKD. The CDR3 runs 16 residues. V shed 5 bases and J 0 bases; nucleotides not matched to a gene: 9. The CDR3 loop reads CAISNPGGLMNTEAFF. CDR3 sequence (DNA): TGTGCCATCAGTAATCCAGGGGGACTCATGAACACTGAAGCTTTCTTT.

The rearrangement joins TRBV19 to TRBJ1-5; TRBD1 is a possible D gene (5 bases). CDR3 size: 15 residues. CDR1 and CDR2 from the germline V gene are LNHDA and SQIVND (reference sequence). The germline V and J ends were trimmed by 3 bases and 5 bases, with 14 bases remaining between them. The CDR3 sequence is CASSMLGTDYQPQHF. The CDR3 coding sequence is TGTGCCAGTAGTATGCTGGGGACCGACTATCAGCCCCAGCATTTT.

V usage is TRBV18 and J usage is TRBJ1-1; D call uncertain. The V gene's germline CDR1 is KGHSH and CDR2 LQKENI. The CDR3 runs to 13 residues. Trimming cost V 6 bases and J 1 base, with 9 bases left between them. The CDR3: CASSPSENTEAFF. The CDR3 nucleotides are TGTGCCAGCTCCCCTTCGGAGAACACTGAAGCTTTCTTT.

The rearrangement uses TRBV7-8 and TRBJ2-1; 9 bases match TRBD2. From germline, CDR1 is SGHVS and CDR2 FQNEAQ. V shed 8 bases and J 0 bases; nucleotides not matched to a gene: 2. CDR3 length: 14 residues. The CDR3 bases are TGTGCCAGCGCGACTAGCGGCTCCTACAATGAGCAGTTCTTC. Translation gives CASATSGSYNEQFF.

This chain uses TRBV6-2 or TRBV6-3 with TRBJ1-2; tentatively, D is TRBD1 (5 bases). Germline V gene sequence: CDR1 MNHEY, CDR2 SVGEGT. The CDR3 totals 13 residues. V gave up 1 base and J gave up 8 bases, with 11 bases separating them. The CDR3 DNA is TGTGCCAGCAGTTACTTGCAGGGCTGGGGCTACACCTTC. The encoded protein is CASSYLQGWGYTF.

The chain joins TRBV2 to TRBJ2-7; D gene uncertain. CDR3 length equals 12 residues. Trimming removed 4 bases from V and 5 bases from J, with 9 bases in between. Germline CDR1 reads SNHLY; CDR2 reads FYNNEI. CDR3 sequence: CASSVGVNEQYF. The CDR3 DNA reads as TGTGCCAGCAGTGTGGGTGTGAACGAGCAGTACTTC.

The chain joins TRBV4-3 to TRBJ1-4, with TRBD1 matching 8 bases. This CDR3 region has 14 residues. Germline CDR1 LGHNA, CDR2 YSLEER. V shed 4 bases and J 8 bases; nucleotides not matched to a gene: 6. The CDR3 reads CASSPRTGNEKLFF. The CDR3 bases are TGCGCCAGCAGCCCCCGGACAGGGAACGAAAAACTGTTTTTT.